What follows are 28 T cell receptor beta chains derived from one specimen sequenced in a study of blood T cell repertoires in COVID-19. Sequenced by immunoSEQ multiplex PCR; TCRdb stores in-frame clones only, minus some. The table lists 210,000 or so clones, roughly 89% of them singletons, with approximately 0.62% in the top ten. Input material: peripheral blood. These receptors originate from a man aged 50 or older with acute or convalescent COVID-19.

The chain carries TRBV28 and TRBJ2-5, with 13 bases lining up with TRBD2. Unmatched junction bases numbered 2, after V lost 8 bases and J lost 2 bases. Per germline, CDR1 MDHEN and CDR2 SYDVKM. The CDR3 sequence is 14 residues long. CDR3 DNA sequence: TGTGCCAGCCGACTAGCGGGGGGACAAGAGACCCAGTACTTC. Translated: CASRLAGGQETQYF.

The chain has TRBV7-2 and TRBJ2-1; 7 bases agree with TRBD2. The CDR3 has 15 amino acids. Unmatched junction bases numbered 8, after V lost 3 bases and J lost 6 bases. In germline, CDR1 is SGHTA, CDR2 FQGNSA. CDR3 residues: CASSFRIGGGNEQFF. The CDR3 nucleotides read TGTGCCAGCAGCTTTCGTATCGGCGGGGGCAATGAGCAGTTCTTC.

The chain combines TRBV5-1 with TRBJ2-1; D uncertain. This CDR3 has 12 residues. V lost 4 bases and J lost 10, with 12 bases in between. Germline CDR1 reads SGHRS; CDR2 reads YFSETQ. Here the CDR3 reads CASSLISEEQFF. The CDR3 bases are TGCGCCAGCAGCCTGATCTCGGAGGAGCAGTTCTTC.

In its sample, this clone was seen once. The rearrangement links TRBV27 to TRBJ1-6; D gene uncertain. Trimming pared 6 bases from V and 4 bases from J, leaving 16 bases between. Germline CDR1 is MNHEY and CDR2 is SMNVEV (reference sequence). This CDR3 region has 16 residues. This CDR3 is CASRSPGGLYNSPLHF. CDR3 nucleotides: TGTGCCAGCAGGTCCCCGGGCGGGTTGTATAATTCACCCCTCCACTTT.

The J gene is TRBJ2-3, the V gene TRBV18, with TRBD1 identical over 11 bases. The CDR3 length is 16 residues. Looked up from germline, CDR1 is KGHSH and CDR2 is LQKENI. The V and J ends lost 5 bases and 2 bases, in that order; junction bases with no gene match: 6. The CDR3 loop reads CASSTGQGVPTDTQYF. The DNA of the CDR3 is TGTGCCAGCTCAACGGGACAGGGGGTCCCCACAGATACGCAGTATTTT.

The chain links TRBV5-1 to TRBJ1-1; D remains ambiguous. Between the trimmed V and J ends, which lost 1 base and 4 bases, there was a span of 5 bases. Germline CDR1 SGHRS, CDR2 YFSETQ. This CDR3 is 12 amino acids long. In DNA, the CDR3 is TGCGCCAGCAGCTTGTCTCGCACTGAAGCTTTCTTT. It codes for CASSLSRTEAFF.

The rearrangement links TRBV7-9 to TRBJ2-3, with TRBD1 identical over 9 bases. CDR3 size: 17 residues. The V and J ends lost 0 bases and 5 bases, in that order; junction bases with no gene match: 9. The germline V gene encodes CDR1 SEHNR and CDR2 FQNEAQ (reference sequence). The CDR3 DNA reads TGTGCCAGCAGCTTAGCTTCCGGGGGGACAGGGAGAGATACGCAGTATTTT. It is translated as CASSLASGGTGRDTQYF.

This chain connects TRBV7-3 to TRBJ2-6; D gene uncertain. Trimming stripped 8 bases from V and 0 bases from J, with 11 bases between. This CDR3 is built from 15 residues. Per the germline V gene, CDR1 is SGHTA and CDR2 is FQGTGA. Here the CDR3 DNA reads TGTGCCAGCGCCCCTACGAACTCTGGGGCCAACGTCCTGACTTTC. Translation gives CASAPTNSGANVLTF.

CDR3 in amino acids: CASRLGGPPNEKLFF. As DNA, the CDR3 is TGTGCCAGCCGTTTGGGGGGGCCTCCTAATGAAAAACTGTTTTTT. V usage is TRBV6-5 and J usage is TRBJ1-4, with D perhaps TRBD1 (6 bases). There are 15 residues in the CDR3. Germline lookup yields CDR1 MNHEY and CDR2 SVGAGI. V was cut by 8 bases and J by 3 bases, with 16 bases left in between.

The J gene is TRBJ1-5, the V gene TRBV30; 7 bases map to TRBD1. Trimming cost V 1 base and J 3 bases; bases outside gene matches: 9. The CDR3 sequence is 16 residues long. The germline V gene has CDR1 GTSNPN and CDR2 SVGIG (reference sequence). CDR3 residues: CAWSGGQPPYNQPQHF. CDR3 sequence (DNA): TGTGCCTGGAGTGGGGGACAGCCACCCTACAATCAGCCCCAGCATTTT.

The V call is TRBV10-3, the J call TRBJ2-3; 8 bases line up with TRBD2. CDR1 ENHRY and CDR2 SYGVKD come from the germline V gene. The V and J ends lost 3 bases and 4 bases, in that order; junction bases with no gene match: 6. The CDR3 has 15 amino acids. The CDR3 DNA sequence: TGTGCCATCAGTGACGGGAGGGGGGGGCCAGATACGCAGTATTTT. Residues: CAISDGRGGPDTQYF.

This chain uses TRBV7-8 with TRBJ1-2, with a tentative D call TRBD1 (6 bases). V was trimmed by 5 bases and J by 5 bases, leaving 9 bases between them. CDR1 SGHVS and CDR2 FQNEAQ come from the germline V gene. The CDR3 has 12 residues. The CDR3 spells CASSPTGYGYTF. The CDR3 region has the DNA TGTGCCAGCAGCCCGACAGGTTATGGCTACACCTTC.

The rearrangement links TRBV15 to TRBJ1-4, with D maybe TRBD1 (5 bases). Germline values: CDR1 LNHNV, CDR2 YYDKDF (reference sequence). Between the trimmed V and J ends, which lost 4 bases and 13 bases, there was a span of 19 bases. The CDR3 has 14 amino acids. CDR3 amino acids: CATSKGTTRGGLFF. As DNA, the CDR3 is TGTGCCACCAGCAAAGGAACCACCCGGGGGGGACTGTTTTTT.

V and J are TRBV9 and TRBJ1-1; 7 nucleotides align to TRBD1. After removal of 3 bases from V and 4 bases from J, the junction contained 9 bases not matched to a gene. The CDR3 has 15 residues. Germline lookup yields CDR1 SGDLS and CDR2 YYNGEE. CDR3 DNA sequence: TGTGCCAGCAGCGCCGGACCGGGACAGCTCACTGAAGCTTTCTTT. This sequence encodes CASSAGPGQLTEAFF.

V and J are TRBV5-1 and TRBJ1-1; 7 bases line up with TRBD1. J lost 5 bases, V lost 0 bases, and 4 bases had no gene match. This CDR3 has 14 amino acids. The germline CDR1 and CDR2 sequences are SGHRS and YFSETQ. The CDR3: CASSLGTGSTEAFF. CDR3 nucleotide sequence: TGCGCCAGCAGCTTGGGGACAGGAAGTACTGAAGCTTTCTTT.

The chain joins TRBV27 to TRBJ2-5, with 8 bases matching TRBD2. Germline V gives CDR1 MNHEY, CDR2 SMNVEV (reference sequence). J gave up 5 bases and V 5 bases, and 10 bases lay outside the gene matches. The length of the CDR3 is 15 residues. CDR3 in amino acids: CASSGTTGGWETQYF. For the CDR3, the DNA is TGTGCCAGCAGTGGAACTACGGGGGGGTGGGAGACCCAGTACTTC.

The chain is built from TRBV19 and TRBJ2-5; TRBD2 matches at 8 bases. The V gene end was trimmed by 7 bases and the J gene end by 4 bases; junction bases not matched to a gene: 8. The CDR3 has 14 amino acids. The germline CDR1 and CDR2 sequences are LNHDA and SQIVND (reference sequence). CDR3 nucleotides: TGTGCCAGTAATCTCAGGGCGGGAGGAGAGACCCAGTACTTC. This translates into CASNLRAGGETQYF.

The genes are TRBV7-9 and TRBJ2-7; D not certain. V shed 1 base and J shed 6 bases, with 7 bases lying between them. The germline gives CDR1 SEHNR, CDR2 FQNEAQ (reference sequence). CDR3 length equals 12 residues. The CDR3 is CASSLVLSEQYF. The DNA of the CDR3 is TGTGCCAGCAGCTTAGTCCTCTCCGAGCAGTACTTC.

With regard to this clone: This same CDR3 is encoded by further DNA sequences in the sample. The chain carries TRBV9 and TRBJ2-3, with D perhaps matching TRBD2 (5 bases). The CDR3 is made up of 11 amino acids. The ends were cut back, 3 bases at V and 6 bases at J, with 5 bases in the middle. Per the germline V gene, CDR1 is SGDLS and CDR2 is YYNGEE. The CDR3 loop is CASSAGDTQYF. CDR3 DNA sequence: TGTGCCAGCAGCGCGGGGGATACGCAGTATTTT.

The chain recombines TRBV29-1 with TRBJ2-3; D might be TRBD2 (5 bases). There are 13 residues in the CDR3. Germline V lookup: CDR1 SQVTM, CDR2 ANQGSEA. The V end lost 5 bases, the J end lost 5 bases, and 14 bases lay between the germline ends. In nucleotides, the CDR3 is TGCAGCGTTAGACGGGGTTCGGTAGATACGCAGTATTTT. Protein: CSVRRGSVDTQYF.

The chain has TRBV6-5 and TRBJ2-3; 8 bases agree with TRBD2. The germline V gene encodes CDR1 MNHEY and CDR2 SVGAGI. The ends lost 3 bases at V and 3 bases at J; junction bases unmatched: 8. The CDR3 length is 16 residues. CDR3 DNA sequence: TGTGCCAGCAGTTATTCCGACAGCGGGAGTACAGATACGCAGTATTTT. Its translation is CASSYSDSGSTDTQYF.

This chain connects TRBV27 to TRBJ2-2, with D possibly matching TRBD2 (6 bases). The CDR3 sequence is 15 residues long. The germline V gene encodes CDR1 MNHEY and CDR2 SMNVEV (reference sequence). The germline V and J ends were trimmed by 4 bases and 9 bases, with 18 bases remaining between them. CDR3 sequence reads: CASSSRPTSSRELFF. CDR3 sequence (DNA): TGTGCCAGCAGTTCCCGGCCCACTAGCTCAAGGGAGCTGTTTTTT.

The count of this clone is one. The rearrangement uses TRBV6-5 and TRBJ2-3; D remains ambiguous. Germline V gives CDR1 MNHEY, CDR2 SVGAGI. Trimming shortened V by 0 bases and J by 2 bases, and 9 bases separated the two germline ends. The CDR3 runs 15 residues. For the CDR3, the DNA is TGTGCCAGCAGTTACTCGGAGACGGCCACAGATACGCAGTATTTT. Protein: CASSYSETATDTQYF.

This rearrangement joins TRBV2 to TRBJ1-4; TRBD1 matches at 8 bases. With 7 bases clipped from V and 8 bases from J, the junction kept 6 bases outside the gene matches. Germline lookup yields CDR1 SNHLY and CDR2 FYNNEI. This CDR3 has 13 residues. This CDR3 reads CASNSQGGEKLFF. The CDR3 DNA reads as TGTGCCAGCAACTCACAGGGGGGGGAAAAACTGTTTTTT. The full variable domain, rest sourced from reference TRBV2 and TRBJ1-4, is EPEVTQTPSHQVTQMGQEVILRCVPISNHLYFYWYRQILGQKVEFLVSFYNNEISEKSEIFDDQFSVERPDGSNFTLKIRSTKLEDSAMYFCASNSQGGEKLFFGSGTQLSVL.

The sample holds one count of this clone. The chain combines TRBV7-2 with TRBJ2-7; 12 positions match TRBD2. CDR1 is SGHTA, CDR2 FQGNSA, per germline. This CDR3 region has 19 residues. Germline trimming cut 0 bases from V and 5 bases from J; bases unmatched to any gene: 14. CDR3 in amino acids: CASSLAPLAGGTTKDEQYF. CDR3 bases: TGTGCCAGCAGCTTAGCTCCACTAGCGGGAGGAACTACAAAAGACGAGCAGTACTTC.

V gene TRBV29-1 combines with J gene TRBJ1-4, with 7 bases that match TRBD1. With V trimmed by 2 bases and J by 7 bases, 4 bases remained unmatched. From germline, CDR1 is SQVTM and CDR2 ANQGSEA. The CDR3 contains 13 residues. The CDR3 reads CSVERGRGEKLFF. DNA for the CDR3: TGCAGCGTTGAAAGGGGGCGCGGTGAAAAACTGTTTTTT.

This rearrangement joins TRBV19 to TRBJ1-4, with D perhaps matching TRBD1 (5 bases). Germline V gives CDR1 LNHDA, CDR2 SQIVND (reference sequence). The V and J ends lost 8 bases and 4 bases respectively, with 14 bases between them. This CDR3 is built from 14 residues. The CDR3 region has the DNA TGTGCCAGTGCCCGACAGTACCTTAATGAAAAACTGTTTTTT. Its protein is CASARQYLNEKLFF.

The rearrangement uses TRBV27 and TRBJ2-1; tentatively, D is TRBD2 (5 bases). Germline lookup yields CDR1 MNHEY and CDR2 SMNVEV (reference sequence). The CDR3 is 15 residues long. Trimming pared 7 bases from V and 0 bases from J, leaving 13 bases between. CDR3 DNA sequence: TGTGCCAGCAAGACCTTAGCGAGCTCCTACAATGAGCAGTTCTTC. Translated, it gives CASKTLASSYNEQFF.